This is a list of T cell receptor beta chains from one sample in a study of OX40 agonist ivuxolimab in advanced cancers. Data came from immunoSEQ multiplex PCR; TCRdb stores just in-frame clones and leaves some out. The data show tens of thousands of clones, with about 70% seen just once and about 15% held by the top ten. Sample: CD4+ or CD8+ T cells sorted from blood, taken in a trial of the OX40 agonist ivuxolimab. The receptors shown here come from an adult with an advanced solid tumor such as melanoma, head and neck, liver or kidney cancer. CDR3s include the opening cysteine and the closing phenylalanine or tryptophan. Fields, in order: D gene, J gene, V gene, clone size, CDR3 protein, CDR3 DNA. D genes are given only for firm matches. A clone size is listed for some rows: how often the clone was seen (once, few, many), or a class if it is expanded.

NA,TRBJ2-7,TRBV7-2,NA,CASSFWGQGAYEQYF,TGTGCCAGCAGCTTTTGGGGGCAGGGAGCCTACGAGCAGTACTTC
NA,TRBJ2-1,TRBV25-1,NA,CASIRTDYNEQFF,TGTGCCAGCATCCGGACAGACTACAATGAGCAGTTCTTC
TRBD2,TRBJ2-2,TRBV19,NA,CASSIRDYGTGELFF,TGTGCCAGTAGTATCCGGGACTACGGCACCGGGGAGCTGTTTTTT
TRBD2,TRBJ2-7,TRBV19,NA,CASSPSGSGAYEQYF,TGTGCCAGTTCCCCCTCAGGAAGCGGGGCCTACGAGCAGTACTTC
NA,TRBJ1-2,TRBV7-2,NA,CASRSSGRNYGYTF,TGTGCCAGCAGATCAAGCGGCAGGAACTATGGCTACACCTTC
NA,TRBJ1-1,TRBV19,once,CASKTGNTEAFF,TGTGCCAGCAAGACAGGGAACACTGAAGCTTTCTTT
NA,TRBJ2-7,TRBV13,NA,CASSSGSPGREQYF,TGTGCCAGCAGCTCCGGGAGCCCTGGACGCGAGCAGTACTTC
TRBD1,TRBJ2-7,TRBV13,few,CASSFDRAEQYF,TGTGCCAGCAGCTTCGACAGGGCCGAGCAGTACTTC
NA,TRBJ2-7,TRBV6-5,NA,CASSNGPAYEQYF,TGTGCCAGCAGTAATGGACCGGCGTACGAGCAGTACTTC
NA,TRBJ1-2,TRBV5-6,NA,CASSLDNSELSYGYTF,TGTGCCAGCAGCTTAGACAACAGCGAGCTTTCTTATGGCTACACCTTC
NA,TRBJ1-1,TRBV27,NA,CASKSGADTEAFF,TGTGCCAGCAAGTCGGGGGCGGACACTGAAGCTTTCTTT
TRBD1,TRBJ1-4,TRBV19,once,CASSSRTGLFVPNEKLFF,TGTGCCAGTAGTTCCCGGACAGGCCTATTCGTACCAAATGAAAAACTGTTTTTT
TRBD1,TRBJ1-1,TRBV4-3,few,CASSQDLGQGTEAFF,TGCGCCAGCAGCCAAGATCTAGGACAGGGGACTGAAGCTTTCTTT
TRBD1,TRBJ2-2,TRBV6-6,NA,CATGDSTNTGELFF,TGTGCCACCGGGGACAGCACGAACACCGGGGAGCTGTTTTTT